The TCR beta chain described here comes from a study of OX40 agonist ivuxolimab in advanced cancers. Study as a whole: Patients were treated with intravenous ivuxolimab, dosed at 0.01 to 10 mg/kg and infused every 2 weeks. Prior anti-PD-1, anti-PD-L1 or anti-CTLA-4 therapy was allowed; 30% to 40% had some.

Using immunoSEQ multiplex PCR, the repertoire was profiled, and TCRdb retains in-frame clones only, with some absent. The data hold under 70,000 clones, with about 85% observed a single time. The receptor was derived from an adult with an advanced solid tumor such as melanoma, head and neck, liver or kidney cancer. The source material was CD4+ or CD8+ T cells sorted from blood, sampled in a trial of the OX40 agonist ivuxolimab.

This chain's CDR3 is CASSKGQEVEDGYTF. The CDR3 nucleotides are TGTGCCAGCAGTAAGGGACAGGAAGTTGAGGATGGCTACACCTTC. The chain joins TRBV28 to TRBJ1-2; 8 nucleotides align to TRBD1. CDR1 is MDHEN, CDR2 SYDVKM, per germline. The CDR3 is 15 amino acids. Losses at the gene ends were 5 bases for V and 6 bases for J; bases not matched to a gene: 11.